This paragraph covers one T cell receptor (beta chain) sequence. Trimming pared 5 bases from V and 9 bases from J, leaving 19 bases between. Germline lookup yields CDR1 MNHEY and CDR2 SVGAGI. This CDR3 comprises 14 residues. This record comes from a study of OX40 agonist ivuxolimab in advanced cancers. Sequencing used immunoSEQ multiplex PCR; TCRdb keeps in-frame clones, though not all of them. The table includes 65,000 to 80,000 clones, about 89% detected once. The clonotype comes from an adult with an advanced solid tumor such as melanoma, head and neck, liver or kidney cancer. The source was CD4+ or CD8+ T cells sorted from blood, collected in a trial of the OX40 agonist ivuxolimab. This sequence joins TRBV6-5 and TRBJ1-2; D is perhaps TRBD1 (5 bases). The CDR3 reads CASSPGLNLVSYTF. CDR3 nucleotide sequence: TGTGCCAGCAGTCCGGGACTTAATTTAGTCAGCTACACCTTC.